The clone carrying this T cell receptor beta chain was seen a few times. This entry belongs to a study of blood T cells in healthy people across ages. The use of a sample-barcoded 5' primer and a J-beta primer mix characterized a second PCR of roughly 6 to 11 cycles. TCRdb recomputed calls from the 5' RACE reads with MiXCR, one row per CDR3 protein. Of 600,000 to 800,000 distinct CDR3 sequences in the sample, around a fifth are singletons; the top ten hold roughly 3.4%. This receptor was taken from a man in his 70s in good health. The specimen was blood.

This CDR3 reads CASSSWGRSEKLFF. CDR3 sequence (DNA): TGTGCCAGCAGCTCTTGGGGGCGCAGTGAAAAACTGTTTTTT. This chain links TRBV5-6 with TRBJ1-4; perhaps TRBD1 as D (6 bases). The CDR3 runs to 14 residues. Germline CDR1 is SGHDT and CDR2 is YYEEEE. Trimming shortened V by 3 bases and J by 7 bases, and 13 bases separated the two germline ends.